These 13 T cell receptor beta chains were all obtained from the same sample, sequenced in a study of T cells in Graves' hyperthyroidism and ophthalmopathy (dated by TCRdb to between 2018 and 2021). Receptor libraries were prepared by multiplex PCR. Instrument used: Illumina HiSeq 2000. TCR beta CDR3 regions were amplified from RNA transcripts. The first round of RT-PCR for the TCR CDR3 was performed with the HTBI primer set and the Qiagen OneStep RT-PCR kit. TCRdb trimmed public reads at Q25 via fastp, called clones via MiXCR and kept in-frame beta chains. Rows with a matching CDR3 protein are joined into one entry that keeps the most common DNA and genes. This sample is represented by some 460,000 distinct CDR3 sequences; 15% to 19% of them were singletons. The leading ten clones occupy roughly an eighth of the sample. Sequencing was done on a sample of blood. The receptors were gathered from a woman younger than 35 with Graves' hyperthyroidism.

This chain connects TRBV29-1 to TRBJ2-2; D unclear. V dropped 4 bases and J dropped 8 bases, with 8 bases sitting between them. Germline assignment: CDR1 SQVTM and CDR2 ANQGSEA. The CDR3 has 11 amino acids. This CDR3 is CSVVRWGELFF. DNA of the CDR3: TGCAGCGTTGTGAGGTGGGGGGAGCTGTTTTTT.

This clonotype was seen repeatedly, ten times or more. V gene TRBV11-2 combines with J gene TRBJ2-1; D uncertain. Per the germline V gene, CDR1 is SGHAT and CDR2 is FQNNGV. V was clipped by 3 bases and J by 1 base, with 10 bases between them. The CDR3 has 15 residues. The CDR3 nucleotides are TGTGCCAGCAGCTTGCTTATAAAGTCCTACAATGAGCAGTTCTTC. As protein: CASSLLIKSYNEQFF.

Many counts were recorded for this clonotype. The chain employs TRBV11-2 and TRBJ2-7; D assignment may be TRBD1 or TRBD2 (5 bases each). From germline, CDR1 is SGHAT and CDR2 FQNNGV. The length of the CDR3 is 15 residues. V lost 6 bases and J 3 bases, leaving 18 bases between the germline ends. The DNA for the CDR3 is TGTGCCAGCAGGCCACCGGGACGGAAAGACTACGAGCAGTACTTC. Protein: CASRPPGRKDYEQYF.

This clonotype has at least ten counts. The CDR3 loop reads CASRAWGSGGPPNTGELFF. DNA for the CDR3: TGTGCCAGCAGGGCCTGGGGTAGCGGGGGGCCGCCGAACACCGGGGAGCTGTTTTTT. This chain uses TRBV6-1 with TRBJ2-2; 10 bases match TRBD2. Germline-derived CDR1 and CDR2 are MNHNS and SASEGT. CDR3 length: 19 residues. V was clipped by 6 bases and J by 0 bases; unmatched bases: 13.

As concerns this clonotype: The junction departs from germline at one end; a sequencing error may be responsible. The chain couples TRBV7-9 to TRBJ1-1; D is uncertain. Germline CDR1 reads SEHNR; CDR2 reads FQNEAQ (reference sequence). This CDR3 region has 14 residues. The CDR3 region is CAGSFLVGPKMAFF. CDR3 coding DNA: TGTGCCGGCAGCTTTCTCGTTGGCCCCAAGATGGCTTTCTTT.

This clonotype has a count of ten or more. This sequence joins TRBV28 and TRBJ2-1; D gene uncertain. The V end lost 3 bases, the J end lost 8 bases, and 8 bases lay between the germline ends. CDR1 and CDR2 from the germline V gene are MDHEN and SYDVKM. There are 12 residues in the CDR3. CDR3 loop: CASSFPGYEQFF. The CDR3 bases are TGTGCCAGCAGTTTCCCTGGCTATGAGCAGTTCTTC.

V and J are TRBV2 and TRBJ2-1; D may be TRBD2 (5 bases). Between the trimmed V and J ends, which lost 5 bases and 3 bases, there was a span of 14 bases. The CDR3 runs to 15 residues. Germline CDR1 SNHLY, CDR2 FYNNEI. As DNA, the CDR3 is TGTGCCAGCAGTTCCCGACCAGCGGTCTACAATGAGCAGTTCTTC. This translates into CASSSRPAVYNEQFF.

The CDR3: CASSFDPTELNTEAFF. The DNA for the CDR3 is TGTGCCAGCAGTTTCGATCCTACAGAGTTGAACACTGAAGCTTTCTTT. This chain joins TRBV6-5 and TRBJ1-1; no clear D. Germline V CDR1 and CDR2: MNHEY, SVGAGI. V lost 4 bases, J lost 0 bases, and 15 bases lay in between. This CDR3 is built from 16 residues.

In this sample, this clonotype turned up a few times. The rearrangement joins TRBV20-1 to TRBJ1-1, with no clear D. The CDR3 is 15 amino acids. CDR1 and CDR2 from the germline V gene are DFQATT and SNEGSKA (reference sequence). Deletions cut 3 bases from V and 3 bases from J, with 17 bases between. CDR3 DNA sequence: TGCAGTGCTAGCCATCGAAGCTCCCCAGACACTGAAGCTTTCTTT. Its translation: CSASHRSSPDTEAFF.

This chain links TRBV25-1 with TRBJ1-1; possible D gene TRBD1, 6 bases. Germline V gene sequence: CDR1 MGHDK, CDR2 SYGVNS. Trimming removed 7 bases from V and 4 bases from J, with 19 bases in between. The CDR3 consists of 15 residues. The CDR3 region has the DNA TGTGCCAGCACCGAAGGAGGGGGATGGGGCACTGAAGCTTTCTTT. Translation gives CASTEGGGWGTEAFF. Filled out from reference TRBV25-1 and TRBJ1-1, the complete variable domain reads EADIYQTPRYLVIGTGKKITLECSQTMGHDKMYWYQQDPGMELHLIHYSYGVNSTEKGDLSSESTVSRIRTEHFPLTLESARPSHTSQYLCASTEGGGWGTEAFFGQGTRLTVV.

This clonotype was seen ten or more times. The rearrangement uses TRBV28 and TRBJ1-6, with 9 bases fitting TRBD1. The CDR3 contains 15 residues. From germline, CDR1 is MDHEN and CDR2 SYDVKM. The J segment lost 10 bases and the V segment lost 5 bases, leaving 9 bases of the junction unmatched. This CDR3 reads CASSGDRAGGSPLHF. CDR3 DNA sequence: TGTGCCAGCAGTGGGGACAGGGCCGGAGGCTCACCCCTCCACTTT.

This clonotype was seen ten or more times. The chain links TRBV14 to TRBJ2-7; 12 bases map to TRBD2. Germline V gives CDR1 SGHDN, CDR2 FVKESK. J lost 3 bases, V lost 3 bases, and 9 bases had no gene match. The CDR3 loop spans 17 amino acids. CDR3: CASSQAASGRGIYEQYF. DNA of the CDR3: TGTGCCAGCAGCCAGGCGGCTAGCGGGAGGGGAATCTACGAGCAGTACTTC.

This clonotype was detected only a few times. The chain has TRBV6-1 and TRBJ2-1; 9 bases line up with TRBD2. The CDR3 contains 16 residues. Trimming removed 4 bases from V and 1 base from J; junction bases left unmatched: 5. Per germline, CDR1 MNHNS and CDR2 SASEGT. CDR3 amino acids: CASSVERGASYNEQFF. The CDR3 DNA is TGTGCCAGCAGTGTCGAGCGGGGGGCATCCTACAATGAGCAGTTCTTC.